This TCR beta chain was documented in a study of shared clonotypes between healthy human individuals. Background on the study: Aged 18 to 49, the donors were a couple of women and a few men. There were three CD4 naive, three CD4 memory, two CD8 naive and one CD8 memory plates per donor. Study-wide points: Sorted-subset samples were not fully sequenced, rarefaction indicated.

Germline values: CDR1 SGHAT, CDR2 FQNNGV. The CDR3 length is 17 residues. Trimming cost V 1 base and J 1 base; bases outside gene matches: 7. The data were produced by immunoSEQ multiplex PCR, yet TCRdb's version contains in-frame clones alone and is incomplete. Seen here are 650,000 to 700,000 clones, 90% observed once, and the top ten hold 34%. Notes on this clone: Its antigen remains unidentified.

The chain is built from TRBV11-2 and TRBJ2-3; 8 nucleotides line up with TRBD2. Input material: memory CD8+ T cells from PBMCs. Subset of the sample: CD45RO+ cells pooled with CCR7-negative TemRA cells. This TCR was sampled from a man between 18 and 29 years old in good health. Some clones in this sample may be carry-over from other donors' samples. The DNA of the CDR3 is TGTGCCAGCAGCTTAGTGGTCGGGGGGGGTCGCACAGATACGCAGTATTTT. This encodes CASSLVVGGGRTDTQYF.